The next 15 T cell receptor beta chains were all read from a single sample in a study of cytomegalovirus exposure and HLA in healthy donors. Use of 60 Vbeta and 13 Jbeta primers characterized the PCR. Produced via immunoSEQ multiplex PCR; TCRdb's table is partial and in-frame only. The sample shows hundreds of thousands of clones, roughly 82% of them seen only once. Sequencing was performed on PBMCs. All receptors derive from a man aged 40-49 years in good health and CMV-seropositive.

This chain links TRBV5-5 with TRBJ2-5; possibly TRBD1 for D (6 bases). The CDR3 spans 15 residues. Germline assignment: CDR1 SGHKS and CDR2 YYEKEE (reference sequence). V gave up 1 base and J gave up 4 bases, with 14 bases separating them. CDR3 DNA sequence: TGTGCCAGCAGCTTGTCCCCAGGGGCGGGAGAGACCCAGTACTTC. This codes for CASSLSPGAGETQYF.

Note on this clone: Relative to the germline gene, one junction end is altered; a read error may explain this. The gene calls are TRBV11-2 and TRBJ2-7; TRBD1 matches at 10 bases. The length of the CDR3 is 11 residues. Per the germline V gene, CDR1 is SGHAT and CDR2 is FQNNGV. The CDR3 DNA follows: TGTGCCAGCAGCTTACGCGGGACAGGGGTCTTC. Encoded protein: CASSLRGTGVF.

The chain employs TRBV6-1 and TRBJ2-7; D is unclear. This CDR3 region has 12 residues. Germline assignment: CDR1 MNHNS and CDR2 SASEGT. Trimming took off 6 bases at V and 4 bases at J, with 10 bases between the two ends. In DNA, the CDR3 is TGTGCCAGCAGCATTTACGGGTACGAGCAGTACGTC. It translates to CASSIYGYEQYV.

This clone turned up a few times. This rearrangement joins TRBV6-6 to TRBJ2-7; weak D call: TRBD2 (5 bases). CDR1 MNHNY and CDR2 SVGAGI come from the germline V gene (reference sequence). Trimming pared 2 bases from V and 4 bases from J, leaving 12 bases between. CDR3 length: 14 amino acids. CDR3 coding DNA: TGTGCCAGCAGTTACGAGGGAAATTATTACGAGCAGTACTTC. Protein product: CASSYEGNYYEQYF.

V gene TRBV7-9 combines with J gene TRBJ1-1; the D is unclear. Germline V CDR1 and CDR2: SEHNR, FQNEAQ (reference sequence). This CDR3 spans 15 amino acids. Trimming removed 0 bases from V and 3 bases from J, with 11 bases in between. The CDR3 loop reads CASSLALGRHTEAFF. The CDR3 bases are TGTGCCAGCAGCTTAGCACTAGGTCGACACACTGAAGCTTTCTTT.

V gene TRBV19 combines with J gene TRBJ2-5; 7 nucleotides line up with TRBD2. The CDR3 covers 16 residues. CDR1 and CDR2 from the germline V gene are LNHDA and SQIVND (reference sequence). V shed 1 base, J shed 4 bases, and the junction held 9 bases outside the gene matches. The CDR3 protein is CASSIGWGRAGETQYF. In DNA form, the CDR3 reads TGTGCCAGTAGTATAGGGTGGGGGAGGGCCGGAGAGACCCAGTACTTC.

This clone occurred once. This chain links TRBV5-1 with TRBJ2-6; 10 bases are shared with TRBD1. This CDR3 is 16 amino acids long. Germline V gene data show CDR1 as SGHRS and CDR2 as YFSETQ. The V segment lost 6 bases and the J segment 2 bases; nucleotides outside the gene matches: 5. In nucleotides, the CDR3 is TGCGCCAGCACGCCGACAGGGGGCGCTGGGGCCAACGTCCTGACTTTC. Protein: CASTPTGGAGANVLTF.

The chain combines TRBV15 with TRBJ2-1; D is ambiguous. The germline gives CDR1 LNHNV, CDR2 YYDKDF (reference sequence). Between the trimmed V and J ends, which lost 4 bases and 4 bases, there was a span of 5 bases. This CDR3 is built from 12 residues. The CDR3, as DNA: TGTGCCACCAGCACCGTTTACAATGAGCAGTTCTTC. Its translation: CATSTVYNEQFF. Filled out from reference TRBV15 and TRBJ2-1, the complete variable domain reads DAMVIQNPRYQVTQFGKPVTLSCSQTLNHNVMYWYQQKSSQAPKLLFHYYDKDFNNEADTPDNFQSRRPNTSFCFLDIRSPGLGDTAMYLCATSTVYNEQFFGPGTRLTVL.

The rearrangement links TRBV5-5 to TRBJ2-2, with 13 nucleotides matching TRBD2. The germline gives CDR1 SGHKS, CDR2 YYEKEE (reference sequence). J lost 1 base, V lost 4 bases, and 10 bases had no gene match. CDR3 size: 19 residues. CDR3 bases: TGTGCCAGCAGCGCTAGGGTTCGGACTAGCGGGAGGAACACCGGGGAGCTGTTTTTT. It yields the protein CASSARVRTSGRNTGELFF.

The J gene is TRBJ2-2, the V gene TRBV27; D is possibly TRBD1 (6 bases). The CDR3 contains 17 residues. Trimming shortened V by 0 bases and J by 5 bases, and 16 bases separated the two germline ends. The germline gives CDR1 MNHEY, CDR2 SMNVEV (reference sequence). DNA for the CDR3: TGTGCCAGCAGTTTATCGTGGACAGCCGCATCAACCGGGGAGCTGTTTTTT. Protein sequence: CASSLSWTAASTGELFF.

This sequence joins TRBV25-1 and TRBJ1-2; maybe TRBD1 (6 bases). CDR3 size: 11 residues. V was pared by 6 bases and J by 10 bases, with 12 bases between. CDR1 is MGHDK, CDR2 SYGVNS, per germline. Written as DNA, the CDR3 is TGTGCCAGCAGCCGGGACAACCTCTACACCTTC. Its translation: CASSRDNLYTF.

The chain is built from TRBV14 and TRBJ2-7; D is perhaps TRBD1 (5 bases). The V gene's germline CDR1 is SGHDN and CDR2 FVKESK. Between the trimmed V and J ends, which lost 1 base and 3 bases, there was a span of 13 bases. The CDR3 is 15 residues long. Here the CDR3 DNA reads TGTGCCAGCAGCCAAGCAGGCACAGGACGCTACGAGCAGTACGTC. Translation gives CASSQAGTGRYEQYV.

J is TRBJ2-7 and V is TRBV19; 13 bases are a match to TRBD2. From germline, CDR1 is LNHDA and CDR2 SQIVND (reference sequence). This CDR3 is built from 16 residues. Trimming removed 5 bases from V and 2 bases from J; junction bases left unmatched: 6. This CDR3 is CASSPGLAGVTYEQYF. CDR3 DNA sequence: TGTGCCAGTAGTCCCGGACTAGCGGGGGTCACCTACGAGCAGTACTTC.

This clone was counted between two and nine times. The CDR3 sequence: CASSEQGALGQPQHF. The CDR3, as DNA: TGTGCCAGCAGTGAACAGGGGGCGCTGGGTCAGCCCCAGCATTTT. This chain links TRBV6-1 with TRBJ1-5; TRBD1 matches at 8 bases. This CDR3 contains 15 residues. The V gene end was trimmed by 2 bases and the J gene end by 6 bases; junction bases not matched to a gene: 6. Per germline, CDR1 MNHNS and CDR2 SASEGT.

The J gene is TRBJ1-1, the V gene TRBV28, with 9 bases that match TRBD1. CDR1 and CDR2 from the germline V gene are MDHEN and SYDVKM. The CDR3 is made up of 13 amino acids. J lost 11 bases, V lost 3 bases, and 7 bases had no gene match. CDR3 nucleotide sequence: TGTGCCAGCAGTTTCTCTTGGACAGGGGTGGCTTTCTTT. Translation: CASSFSWTGVAFF.